The 12 T cell receptor beta chains presented below share a single source sample, sequenced in a study of blood T cell repertoires in COVID-19. Measured with immunoSEQ multiplex PCR; TCRdb has only the in-frame clones, and not every one. Of 250,000 to 300,000 clones listed, around 89% are singletons. The sequenced sample consisted of PBMCs or T cells enriched from blood (not recorded which). The receptors stem from a man aged 35 to 55 who had recovered from COVID-19.

The chain links TRBV7-9 to TRBJ2-6; 7 nucleotides match TRBD1. CDR1 is SEHNR and CDR2 is FQNEAQ in the germline V gene (reference sequence). J was trimmed by 2 bases and V by 4 bases; bases with no gene match: 5. CDR3 size: 16 residues. The CDR3 sequence is CASSSNRGTGANVLTF. The CDR3 DNA reads as TGTGCCAGCAGCTCCAACAGGGGCACTGGGGCCAACGTCCTGACTTTC.

The genes are TRBV7-9 and TRBJ1-5, with 7 positions matching TRBD1. Germline V gene data show CDR1 as SEHNR and CDR2 as FQNEAQ (reference sequence). This CDR3 has 14 amino acids. The trim removed 5 bases at V and 3 bases at J, leaving 4 bases unmatched. As DNA, the CDR3 is TGTGCCAGCAGCGGGGGACAGATCAATCAGCCCCAGCATTTT. Its translation is CASSGGQINQPQHF.

The chain uses TRBV18 and TRBJ1-2; D is uncertain. Germline values: CDR1 KGHSH, CDR2 LQKENI. Trimming cost V 3 bases and J 4 bases, with 12 bases left between them. This CDR3 spans 14 amino acids. Here the CDR3 DNA reads TGTGCCAGCTCACCTTCCGGTCTAAGCTATGGCTACACCTTC. Protein: CASSPSGLSYGYTF.

V and J are TRBV9 and TRBJ2-7; possible D gene TRBD1, 6 bases. Between the trimmed V and J ends, which lost 0 bases and 5 bases, there was a span of 15 bases. The CDR3 runs to 15 residues. Germline V gives CDR1 SGDLS, CDR2 YYNGEE. The CDR3 sequence is CASSVVGQGWNEQYF. CDR3 DNA sequence: TGTGCCAGCAGCGTAGTTGGGCAGGGGTGGAACGAGCAGTACTTC.

The CDR3, as DNA: TGCGCCATCCTAACCGGGACAGGGAAGGCCTACGAGCAGTACTTC. It yields the protein CAILTGTGKAYEQYF. The chain combines TRBV10-1 with TRBJ2-7, with 9 bases identical to TRBD1. V lost 10 bases to trimming and J lost 2 bases; unmatched junction nucleotides: 12. This CDR3 contains 15 residues. In germline, CDR1 is WNHNN, CDR2 SYGVQD (reference sequence).

The chain links TRBV6-5 to TRBJ1-1, with D uncertain. The CDR3 loop spans 13 amino acids. The germline gives CDR1 MNHEY, CDR2 SVGAGI. Trimming stripped 5 bases from V and 1 base from J, with 8 bases between. The DNA for the CDR3 is TGTGCCAGCAGTAATAGAGAGAACACTGAAGCTTTCTTT. Amino acid sequence: CASSNRENTEAFF.

The V and J genes are TRBV19 and TRBJ1-4; 8 nucleotides match TRBD1. The CDR3 consists of 14 residues. The germline CDR1 and CDR2 sequences are LNHDA and SQIVND (reference sequence). The V gene end was trimmed by 5 bases and the J gene end by 4 bases; junction bases not matched to a gene: 3. CDR3 sequence: CASSSGQDNEKLFF. The CDR3 bases are TGTGCCAGTAGTTCGGGACAGGATAATGAAAAACTGTTTTTT.

This chain uses TRBV7-3 with TRBJ1-1; 7 bases align to TRBD1. This CDR3 comprises 14 residues. Germline CDR1 reads SGHTA; CDR2 reads FQGTGA. The J segment lost 4 bases and the V segment lost 5 bases, leaving 7 bases of the junction unmatched. The CDR3 is CASSKGQGGTEAFF. DNA of the CDR3: TGTGCCAGCAGCAAAGGGCAGGGGGGCACTGAAGCTTTCTTT.

The chain combines TRBV28 with TRBJ2-7; 11 bases fit TRBD1. V dropped 6 bases and J dropped 3; count of bases not matched to a gene: 4. The CDR3 extends over 14 amino acids. Germline CDR1 MDHEN, CDR2 SYDVKM. CDR3 in DNA: TGTGCCAGCAGCACCGGGACAGGGGGCTACGAGCAGTACTTC. Amino acid sequence: CASSTGTGGYEQYF.

This clone was seen a single time. This chain uses TRBV9 with TRBJ2-1, with 8 bases that match TRBD2. The V gene end was trimmed by 4 bases and the J gene end by 0 bases; junction bases not matched to a gene: 9. Germline V gene sequence: CDR1 SGDLS, CDR2 YYNGEE. The CDR3 is made up of 17 amino acids. The CDR3 loop is CASSPLWAGGSYNEQFF. Written as DNA, the CDR3 is TGTGCCAGCAGCCCCCTATGGGCGGGAGGCTCCTACAATGAGCAGTTCTTC.

This clone was observed once. This chain links TRBV18 with TRBJ1-1, with D possibly matching TRBD1 (6 bases). This CDR3 is 14 amino acids long. CDR1 and CDR2 from the germline V gene are KGHSH and LQKENI. The V gene lost 3 bases and the J gene lost 3 bases, with 11 bases spanning the gap. The CDR3 spells CASSPLDRYTEAFF. In nucleotides, the CDR3 is TGTGCCAGCTCACCCCTAGACAGGTACACTGAAGCTTTCTTT.

The rearrangement uses TRBV7-7 and TRBJ2-3; tentatively, D is TRBD1 (5 bases). The germline gives CDR1 SSHAT, CDR2 FNYEAQ (reference sequence). The CDR3 has 13 residues. The CDR3 reads CAIVDTNTDTQYF. DNA of the CDR3: TGTGCTATCGTGGACACTAACACAGATACGCAGTATTTT.